This record looks at one TCR beta chain sequence and its context. Its antigen remains unknown. Method: immunoSEQ multiplex PCR; TCRdb's copy keeps in-frame clones and lacks some. The data contain 150,000 or so clones, less than 95% of them seen just once; the ten biggest clones take up 1.3% to 1.5%. This specimen belongs to a study of T cell responses to AZD1222 COVID-19 vaccine. Study-level information: Second-dose recipients at about 4 or about 12 weeks were treated as one pooled group.

General study points: Vaccine-associated CD4 TCRs ranged over spike, dominating at 160-218 and 743-854.

The TCR sequence derives from an adult in good health. This sample comprised peripheral blood, obtained on day 0 of AZD1222 vaccination.

CDR3 protein: CASSLGGTGGLYGYTF. CDR3 nucleotides: TGTGCCAGCAGTTTAGGGGGGACAGGGGGCCTATATGGCTACACCTTC. The V call is TRBV28, the J call TRBJ1-2, with 12 nucleotides matching TRBD1. The J segment lost 5 bases and the V segment lost 2 bases, leaving 6 bases of the junction unmatched. Germline CDR1 is MDHEN and CDR2 is SYDVKM. The CDR3 extends over 16 amino acids.